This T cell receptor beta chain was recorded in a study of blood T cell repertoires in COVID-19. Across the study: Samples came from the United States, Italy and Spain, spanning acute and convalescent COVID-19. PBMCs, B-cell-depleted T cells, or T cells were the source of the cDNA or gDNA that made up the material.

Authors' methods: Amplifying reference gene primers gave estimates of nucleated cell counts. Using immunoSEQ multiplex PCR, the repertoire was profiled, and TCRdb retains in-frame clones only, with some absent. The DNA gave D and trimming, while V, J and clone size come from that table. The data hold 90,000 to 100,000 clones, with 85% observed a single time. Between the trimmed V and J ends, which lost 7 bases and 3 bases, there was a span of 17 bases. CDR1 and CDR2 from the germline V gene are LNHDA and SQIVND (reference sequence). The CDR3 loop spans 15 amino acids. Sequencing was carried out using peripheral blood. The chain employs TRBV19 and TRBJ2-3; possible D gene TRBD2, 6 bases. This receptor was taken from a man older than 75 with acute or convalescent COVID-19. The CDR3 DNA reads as TGTGCCAGTACCGAGAACTGGGGGAGGACAGATACGCAGTATTTT. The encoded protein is CASTENWGRTDTQYF.